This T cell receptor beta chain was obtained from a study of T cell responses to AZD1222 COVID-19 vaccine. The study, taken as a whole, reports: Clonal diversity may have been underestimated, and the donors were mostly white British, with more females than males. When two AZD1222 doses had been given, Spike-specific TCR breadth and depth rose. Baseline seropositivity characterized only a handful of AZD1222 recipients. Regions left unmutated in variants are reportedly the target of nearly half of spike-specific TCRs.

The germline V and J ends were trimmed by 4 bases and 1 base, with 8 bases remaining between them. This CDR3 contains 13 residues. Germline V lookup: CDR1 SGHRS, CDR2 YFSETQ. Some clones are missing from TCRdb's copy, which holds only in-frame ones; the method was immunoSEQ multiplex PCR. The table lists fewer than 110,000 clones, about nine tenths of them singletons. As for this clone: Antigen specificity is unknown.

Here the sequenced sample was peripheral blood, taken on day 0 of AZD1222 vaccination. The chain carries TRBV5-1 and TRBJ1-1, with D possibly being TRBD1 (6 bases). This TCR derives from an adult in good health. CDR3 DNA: TGCGCCAGCAGCGAGGGACAGAACACTGAAGCTTTCTTT. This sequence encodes CASSEGQNTEAFF.